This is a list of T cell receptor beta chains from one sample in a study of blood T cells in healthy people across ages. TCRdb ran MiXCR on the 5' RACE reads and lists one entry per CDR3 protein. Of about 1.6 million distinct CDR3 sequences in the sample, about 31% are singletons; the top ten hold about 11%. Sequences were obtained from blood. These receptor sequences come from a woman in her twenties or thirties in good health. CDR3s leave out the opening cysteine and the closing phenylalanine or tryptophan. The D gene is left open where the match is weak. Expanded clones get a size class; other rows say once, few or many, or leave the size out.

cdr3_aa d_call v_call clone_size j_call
ASSFRGSSYNEQF - TRBV27 many TRBJ2-1
ASSYGTGGAPTQY TRBD1 TRBV7-9 few TRBJ2-5
ASSTDGGLDNGYT - TRBV5-1 - TRBJ1-2
ASSMGQLSSGANVLT TRBD1 TRBV7-3 many TRBJ2-6
SALGGPKLGEQY - TRBV20-1 few TRBJ2-7
ASSPFEARGFHNEQF TRBD2 TRBV3-1 - TRBJ2-1
ASSLGDSGGPWF TRBD2 TRBV7-6 - TRBJ2-1
SAMNTLPYEQY - TRBV29-1 - TRBJ2-7
TSSFTGEEQF TRBD1 TRBV5-1 - TRBJ2-1
SASGLAGVIGTGELF TRBD2 TRBV20-1 - TRBJ2-2
ASNLPSTGYT - TRBV6-6 - TRBJ1-2
ASSFSSGGGYNEQF TRBD2 TRBV12-3/TRBV12-4 - TRBJ2-1
ASRHRQGPNTGELF TRBD1 TRBV5-1 few TRBJ2-2
ASSSLDSLAGGSDEQF TRBD2 TRBV27 - TRBJ2-1
ASSQTGLATYEQY - TRBV3-1 few TRBJ2-7
ASSPTRQASEAF - TRBV7-3 - TRBJ1-1
ASSFPPGGTNEQY TRBD2 TRBV5-6 - TRBJ2-7
ASSWTGGDSPLR TRBD1 TRBV2 - TRBJ1-6
ASKGTGPGGELF - TRBV5-1 - TRBJ2-2
AIRRLAGDEQF TRBD2 TRBV10-3 - TRBJ2-1
ASSPNAGGHKAQY TRBD2 TRBV5-6 few TRBJ2-5
ASSPGRWSTDTQY - TRBV7-2 many TRBJ2-3
ASSQASDSDEQY - TRBV7-8 - -
SESITGGRGYNEQF TRBD2 TRBV20-1 few TRBJ2-1
ASSLGRSDSTDTQY - TRBV5-1 - TRBJ2-3
ASSLWRSQETQY - TRBV7-2 many TRBJ2-5
ASRTSGLSYNEQF - TRBV5-1 - TRBJ2-1
ASSLASSTSVAGELF TRBD2 TRBV5-1 few TRBJ2-2
SASTGARLT TRBD1 TRBV20-1 - TRBJ2-6
SVALTSGTYEQY TRBD2 TRBV29-1 few TRBJ2-7
ASKQGSRETQY TRBD1 TRBV6-1 - TRBJ2-5
ASSQVRGSDGYT - TRBV4-1 - TRBJ1-2
AISEMGRGLDTQY - TRBV10-3 - TRBJ2-3
ASSSTGQGTETQY TRBD1 TRBV5-1 - TRBJ2-5
ATSDQTSLYSEQF TRBD2 TRBV24-1 - TRBJ2-1
ASTSLGPSYGYT - TRBV28 - TRBJ1-2
ASSRRLAESELNEQF TRBD2 TRBV27 few TRBJ2-1
ATSRANRQGLGNEQF - TRBV15 - TRBJ2-1
ASSLPDRYNEQF - TRBV28 - TRBJ2-1
ASNAGQGANGYT TRBD1 TRBV6-5 - TRBJ1-2
ATSDLLPGAQETQY - TRBV24-1 - TRBJ2-5
ASSESGGRSDTQY - TRBV6-1 many TRBJ2-3
ASSPRGRGAYGYT - TRBV4-1 - TRBJ1-2
ASSNHRGAGTEAF TRBD1 TRBV6-5 few TRBJ1-1
ASRTSGGLLSQY TRBD2 TRBV6-5 many TRBJ2-5
ASGSRMYNEQF - TRBV7-2 - TRBJ2-1
SAPGWTSYEQY - TRBV20-1 few TRBJ2-7
ASSLNGIPSYEQY - TRBV5-1 few TRBJ2-7
ASSRGPGNEQY - TRBV6-6 few TRBJ2-7
ASRTDRAIHGYT TRBD1 TRBV12-3/TRBV12-4 many TRBJ1-2
ASSPWASGTGNEQF TRBD2 TRBV9 - TRBJ2-1
ASSVWESSYEQY - TRBV7-9 few TRBJ2-7
ASSVTASSGGETQY TRBD2 TRBV5-1 - TRBJ2-5
SASGGRSGAGDTQY - TRBV20-1 once TRBJ2-3
ASSVGTAGGTDTQY TRBD2 TRBV9 - TRBJ2-3
ASSYFSRLAGSGELF TRBD2 TRBV6-6 - TRBJ2-2
ASSQILPQGTGAF - TRBV3-1 - TRBJ1-1
ASSQGGLAGGPQETQY TRBD2 TRBV4-1 - TRBJ2-5
SAITLTGGEDNEQF TRBD1 TRBV20-1 - TRBJ2-1
ASSARDVEAF - TRBV18 - TRBJ1-1